These 7 T cell receptor beta chains originate from one sample sequenced in a study of CD8+ T cells in alopecia areata (dated by TCRdb to between 2017 and 2018). Cells from pooled mouse cutaneous lymph nodes were stained for CD4, CD8alpha, NKG2D, NKG2ACE and other markers and then sorted on a BD Influx. Library construction relied on the immunoSEQ multiplex PCR assay. For TCR sequencing, RNA was extracted from every sample and reverse transcribed into cDNA to serve as template. Sourced from immuneACCESS, this table was stored by TCRdb with only in-frame sequences that have V and J called. A share of the clones is absent; for the studies checked, an unresolved V gene accounts for under half, and the remainder has no known explanation. Here the sample lists under 350,000 clones, none seen once only. Roughly 1.2% of the sample belongs to the ten largest clones. The material sequenced was CD4+ T cells sorted from a lymph node. The receptors originated from a C3H/HeJ mouse with alopecia areata. The MHC haplotype for this mouse line is H2-k.

In the case of this clone: Genes and germline come from the mouse. The CDR3 is cut off 4 residues early in the read; its end comes from the germline J gene. The chain uses TRBV3 and TRBJ1-2; D is undetermined. Germline lookup yields CDR1 SNHLY and CDR2 FYNGKV (reference sequence). V was cut by 2 bases and J by 0 bases, with 10 bases left in between. This CDR3 region has 15 residues. Incomplete CDR3 DNA: TGTGCCAGCAGCTTATTTCGTGGTACAAACTCC. Translated, it gives CASSLFRGTNS. The CDR3 in its entirety is CASSLFRGTNSDYTF.

This clone was seen more than once but under ten times. Gene names and germline refer to mouse. The CDR3 end falls 4 residues outside the read, so it is completed with the germline J gene. This chain joins TRBV1 and TRBJ2-1; 10 bases map to TRBD2. CDR3 length: 16 amino acids. Per the germline V gene, CDR1 is NSQYPW and CDR2 is LRSPGD (reference sequence). J lost 4 bases, V lost 0 bases, and 3 bases had no gene match. Partial CDR3 DNA: TGCACCTGCAGTGCAGACCTGGGGGGGCATTATGCT. Translated: CTCSADLGGHYA. The full CDR3 protein reads CTCSADLGGHYAEQFF.

This clone has more than one count but fewer than ten. Mouse germline and gene names are used. The read stops 4 residues short of the end of the CDR3; the missing end is completed from the germline J gene. The chain is built from TRBV13-1 and TRBJ1-1; TRBD1 matches at 7 bases. V shed 7 bases, J shed 0 bases, and the junction held 3 bases outside the gene matches. This CDR3 region has 13 residues. The V gene's germline CDR1 is NSHNY and CDR2 SYGAGN. The sequenced part of the CDR3 DNA is TGTGCCAGCGGGGGACAGCCAAACACA. The encoded protein is CASGGQPNT. The full CDR3 sequence reads CASGGQPNTEVFF.

This clone was observed a few times. Gene names refer to mouse genes. The read terminates 4 residues ahead of where the CDR3 ends, so the germline J gene completes it. The chain recombines TRBV5 with TRBJ2-7; D remains ambiguous. This CDR3 is 13 amino acids long. The germline V gene has CDR1 LGHNA and CDR2 YNLKQL (reference sequence). V was pared by 0 bases and J by 2 bases, with 5 bases between. The sequenced part of the CDR3 DNA is TGTGCCAGCAGCCAAGACACAACCTAT. It codes for CASSQDTTY. The full CDR3 reads CASSQDTTYEQYF.

This clone was detected a few times. Mouse germline and gene names are used. The same CDR3 is also encoded by other DNA sequences in this sample. CDR3 region: CASSPTGVQDTQYF. The sequenced part of the CDR3 DNA is TGTGCCAGCAGTCCCACAGGGGTCCAAGAC. The J gene is TRBJ2-5, the V gene TRBV14; 7 bases agree with TRBD1. The CDR3 goes on 4 residues after the read ends, and that part is filled in from the germline J gene. CDR3 length equals 14 residues. From germline, CDR1 is SGHDT and CDR2 FRDEAV. Losses at the gene ends were 4 bases for V and 2 bases for J; bases not matched to a gene: 4.

This clone turned up a few times. Genes and germline are mouse. Sequencing ends 4 residues short of the CDR3 end; the germline J gene provides the rest. The chain combines TRBV31 with TRBJ2-7; 9 bases are a match to TRBD2. The germline V gene encodes CDR1 GKSSPN and CDR2 SITVG. V trimming: 0 bases; J trimming: 3 bases; junction bases outside the gene matches: 3. The CDR3 totals 14 residues. CDR3 DNA (partial): TGTGCCTGGAGTCTAGGCTGGGGGGGCTAT. Protein product: CAWSLGWGGY. The full CDR3 protein is CAWSLGWGGYEQYF.

Comments on this clone: The gene names here belong to mouse. The read stops 4 residues short of the end of the CDR3; the missing end is completed from the germline J gene. The chain couples TRBV13-3 to TRBJ1-1; 8 nucleotides align to TRBD1. V trimming: 6 bases; J trimming: 0 bases; junction bases outside the gene matches: 4. The CDR3 covers 14 residues. Per germline, CDR1 NNHDY and CDR2 SYVADS. CDR3 bases read: TGTGCCAGCACCTACAGGGGGACAAACACA. Translated: CASTYRGTNT. The whole CDR3 reads CASTYRGTNTEVFF.